This TCR beta chain was captured in a study of T-cell reconstitution after alpha-beta-depleted transplantation in children. Study-wide results and limits: Among T cells one year after transplant, newly produced cells accounted for most counts and diversity.

Remarks on this clonotype: Its antigen remains unidentified.

The TCRbeta library incorporated unique molecular identifiers. TCRdb independently ran MiXCR on the PCR reads; one entry per CDR3 protein. This table has around 800,000 distinct CDR3 sequences, around 15% appearing once. The V end was cut by 5 bases, the J end by 3 bases, with 14 bases between. Germline values: CDR1 SGHTA, CDR2 FQGTGA. The CDR3 is made up of 14 amino acids. This clonotype was sampled from a male patient aged 10-17 years who had a stem cell transplant for acute lymphoblastic leukemia, so the T cells may come from the graft donor. The source material was PBMCs, mostly from graft donor cells, sampled 360 days after TCRalphabeta/CD19-depleted stem cell transplant. This chain uses TRBV7-3 with TRBJ2-7, with a possible D match to TRBD2 (6 bases). The CDR3 spells CASSPGGNFYEQYF. The CDR3 DNA reads as TGTGCCAGCAGCCCCGGGGGAAATTTCTACGAGCAGTACTTC. The full variable domain, its missing parts supplied by reference TRBV7-3 and TRBJ2-7, is GAGVSQTPSNKVTEKGKYVELRCDPISGHTALYWYRQSLGQGPEFLIYFQGTGAADDSGLPNDRFFAVRPEGSVSTLKIQRTERGDSAVYLCASSPGGNFYEQYFGPGTRLTVT.